A selection of T cell receptor beta chains follows, all from one sample in a study of cytomegalovirus exposure and HLA in healthy donors. The protocol was immunoSEQ multiplex PCR, while the TCRdb copy is restricted to in-frame clones and leaves out a portion. The repertoire has roughly 90,000 clones, 82% of them found once; the top ten carry roughly 3.4%. Specimen: PBMCs. The receptor set was obtained from a man aged 25 to 40 in good health and CMV-seropositive. Both conserved end residues are part of each CDR3. The order of the fields is V gene, D gene, J gene, clone size, CDR3 protein, CDR3 DNA. A D gene is named only where the DNA matches it firmly. Where a row states a size, it is once, few, many or the class of an expanded clone; other rows omit it.

V gene: TRBV5-1
D gene: TRBD1
J gene: TRBJ2-7
clone size: once
CDR3 protein: CASSLFDRDSYEQYF
CDR3 DNA: TGCGCCAGCAGCTTGTTCGACAGGGATTCCTACGAGCAGTACTTC

V gene: TRBV30
D gene: TRBD1
J gene: TRBJ1-1
clone size: NA
CDR3 protein: CAWAIGQGDTEAFF
CDR3 DNA: TGTGCCTGGGCCATAGGGCAGGGGGACACTGAAGCTTTCTTT

V gene: TRBV10-2
D gene: NA
J gene: TRBJ1-6
clone size: NA
CDR3 protein: CASSEEGWGSPLHF
CDR3 DNA: TGCGCCAGCAGTGAGGAGGGTTGGGGTTCACCCCTCCACTTT

V gene: TRBV19
D gene: NA
J gene: TRBJ2-1
clone size: NA
CDR3 protein: CASSGFGGWLNNEQFF
CDR3 DNA: TGTGCCAGTAGTGGTTTCGGGGGTTGGTTAAACAATGAGCAGTTCTTC

V gene: TRBV11-2
D gene: TRBD1
J gene: TRBJ1-2
clone size: NA
CDR3 protein: CASSLDPGTANYGYTF
CDR3 DNA: TGTGCCAGCAGCTTAGATCCCGGGACAGCCAACTATGGCTACACCTTC

V gene: TRBV7-9
D gene: NA
J gene: TRBJ1-1
clone size: NA
CDR3 protein: CSSNRPIQGSDSTEAFF
CDR3 DNA: TGTTCCAGCAACCGGCCTATCCAGGGGTCGGATAGCACTGAAGCTTTCTTT

V gene: TRBV30
D gene: TRBD1
J gene: TRBJ1-2
clone size: NA
CDR3 protein: CAWSVSTGGTGYTF
CDR3 DNA: TGTGCCTGGAGTGTCTCCACAGGGGGAACTGGCTACACCTTC

V gene: TRBV18
D gene: NA
J gene: TRBJ2-7
clone size: NA
CDR3 protein: CASSLEAEQYF
CDR3 DNA: TGTGCCAGCTCACTAGAGGCGGAGCAGTACTTC

V gene: TRBV4-3
D gene: NA
J gene: TRBJ2-1
clone size: NA
CDR3 protein: CASSLFDIKPYNEQFF
CDR3 DNA: TGCGCCAGCAGCCTGTTCGACATTAAACCCTACAATGAGCAGTTCTTC

V gene: TRBV7-9
D gene: TRBD1
J gene: TRBJ1-1
clone size: few
CDR3 protein: CASGFPGQGPTEAFF
CDR3 DNA: TGTGCCAGCGGTTTTCCGGGACAGGGACCCACTGAAGCTTTCTTT